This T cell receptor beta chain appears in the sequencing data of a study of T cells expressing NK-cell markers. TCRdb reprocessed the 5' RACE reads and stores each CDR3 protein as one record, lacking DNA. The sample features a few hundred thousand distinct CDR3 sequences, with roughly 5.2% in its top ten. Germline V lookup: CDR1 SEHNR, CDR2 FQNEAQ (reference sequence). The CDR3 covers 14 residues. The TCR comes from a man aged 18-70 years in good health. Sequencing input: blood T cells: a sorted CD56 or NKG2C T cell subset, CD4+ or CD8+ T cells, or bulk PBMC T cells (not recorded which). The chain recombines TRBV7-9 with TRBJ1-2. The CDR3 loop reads CASSFAGGREDYTF.